These T cell receptor beta chains were read from a single sample in a study of blood T cell repertoires in COVID-19. Clones were sequenced by immunoSEQ multiplex PCR, and TCRdb holds only the in-frame ones, with some missing. The table has about 89,000 clones, about 83% seen once. Sequencing used peripheral blood. The receptors come from a man aged 65 to 85 with COVID-19, enrolled during active disease. The CDR3 runs from the conserved cysteine through the conserved F or W. A D gene is named only where the DNA matches it firmly. Only part of the rows carry a size: once, few, many, or a class if the clone is expanded.

TRBV5-1	NA	TRBD1	TRBJ1-2	15	CASSGHRGQFDGYTF	TGCGCCAGCAGCGGCCACAGGGGGCAGTTTGATGGCTACACCTTC
TRBV7-9	NA	TRBD2	TRBJ2-3	14	CASSYSGSTDTQYF	TGTGCCAGCAGCTATAGCGGGAGCACAGATACGCAGTATTTT
TRBV7-9	NA	NA	TRBJ2-3	15	CASSRDSTSTDTQYF	TGTGCCAGCAGCCGAGACAGTACTAGCACAGATACGCAGTATTTT
TRBV2	NA	TRBD2	TRBJ2-7	16	CASSPGLAGSSYEQYF	TGTGCCAGCAGTCCCGGACTAGCGGGAAGCTCCTACGAGCAGTACTTC
TRBV5-6	NA	TRBD1	TRBJ1-1	16	CASSSPSTGRFTEAFF	TGTGCCAGCAGCTCCCCCTCGACAGGGAGGTTTACTGAAGCTTTCTTT
TRBV7-3	NA	NA	TRBJ2-7	14	CASSLGGGTYEQYF	TGTGCCAGCAGCTTGGGCGGGGGCACCTACGAGCAGTACTTC
TRBV27	NA	NA	TRBJ1-3	17	CARDHPDRQHRGNTIYF	TGTGCCAGAGACCACCCCGACAGGCAGCACCGAGGAAACACCATATATTTT
TRBV30	NA	NA	TRBJ2-5	13	CAWSLQGRETQYF	TGTGCCTGGAGTCTACAGGGCCGGGAGACCCAGTACTTC
TRBV7-9	NA	TRBD1	TRBJ1-2	12	CASSTGTGGYTF	TGTGCCAGCAGCACCGGGACAGGAGGCTACACCTTC
TRBV29-1	NA	NA	TRBJ1-2	12	CSGGAEKNGYTF	TGCAGCGGTGGGGCGGAAAAAAATGGCTACACCTTC
TRBV12-3/TRBV12-4	NA	NA	TRBJ2-3	13	CASSFVGRDTQYF	TGTGCCAGCAGTTTCGTGGGGAGAGATACGCAGTATTTT
TRBV5-1	once	TRBD1	TRBJ2-7	14	CASSSIQGQGKQYF	TGCGCCAGCAGCTCGATCCAGGGACAGGGGAAGCAGTACTTC
TRBV7-9	once	TRBD1	TRBJ2-3	14	CASSYGQGTDTQYF	TGTGCCAGCAGTTATGGACAGGGCACAGATACGCAGTATTTT
TRBV7-2	NA	TRBD1	TRBJ1-2	15	CASSLARGQWPGYTF	TGTGCCAGCAGCTTAGCGCGGGGACAGTGGCCTGGCTACACCTTC
TRBV5-4	NA	TRBD1	TRBJ1-2	15	CASSWTDRGLRGYTF	TGTGCCAGCAGCTGGACCGACAGGGGGTTAAGGGGCTACACCTTC
TRBV4-2	NA	NA	TRBJ2-7	13	CASSHGQTYEQYF	TGTGCCAGCAGCCATGGACAGACCTACGAGCAGTACTTC
TRBV12-5	NA	TRBD2	TRBJ2-3	16	CASGPGLAGGTDTQYF	TGTGCTAGTGGTCCGGGACTAGCGGGAGGCACAGATACGCAGTATTTT
TRBV6-5	NA	TRBD1	TRBJ1-1	14	CASSLQGAPNVAFF	TGTGCCAGCAGCCTACAGGGGGCACCCAACGTAGCTTTCTTT
TRBV5-6	few	NA	TRBJ1-2	13	CASSLGAAYGYTF	TGTGCCAGCAGCTTGGGGGCTGCGTATGGCTACACCTTC
TRBV19	NA	TRBD1	TRBJ1-1	14	CASSRQGANTEAFF	TGTGCCAGTAGTAGACAGGGGGCTAACACTGAAGCTTTCTTT
TRBV7-6	NA	NA	TRBJ2-2	15	CASSFEYPNTGELFF	TGTGCCAGCAGCTTCGAGTACCCGAACACCGGGGAGCTGTTTTTT
TRBV7-2	NA	TRBD1	TRBJ1-5	14	CASSFGTGWQPQHF	TGTGCCAGCAGCTTCGGGACAGGGTGGCAGCCCCAGCATTTT
TRBV6-5	few	NA	TRBJ2-5	15	CASSLSPNELETQYF	TGTGCCAGCAGCCTTTCGCCTAATGAGTTGGAGACCCAGTACTTC
TRBV18	NA	NA	TRBJ2-2	12	CASSPQTGELFF	TGTGCCAGCTCACCTCAGACCGGGGAGCTGTTTTTT
TRBV12-3/TRBV12-4	NA	NA	TRBJ2-1	13	CASRYGLPNEQFF	TGTGCCAGCAGGTACGGACTACCCAATGAGCAGTTCTTC
TRBV3-1/TRBV3-2	NA	TRBD1	TRBJ1-1	14	CASSQGTGRTEAFF	TGTGCCAGCAGCCAAGGGACAGGGAGGACTGAAGCTTTCTTT
TRBV7-9	NA	TRBD1	TRBJ1-6	15	CASSLGQGENSPLHF	TGTGCCAGCAGCTTGGGACAGGGGGAAAATTCACCCCTCCACTTT
TRBV18	NA	NA	TRBJ2-7	15	CASSPRGGTPYEQYF	TGTGCCAGCTCACCAAGGGGGGGGACGCCCTACGAGCAGTACTTC
TRBV28	NA	TRBD1	TRBJ1-2	15	CASSFGQGASYGYTF	TGTGCCAGCAGTTTTGGACAGGGGGCCTCCTATGGCTACACCTTC
TRBV7-9	NA	TRBD1	TRBJ2-2	17	CASSGPGQGTNTGELFF	TGTGCCAGCAGCGGACCGGGACAGGGAACGAACACCGGGGAGCTGTTTTTT
TRBV11-3	NA	NA	TRBJ2-7	16	CASSWGWLASGYEQYF	TGTGCCAGCAGCTGGGGGTGGCTAGCGAGCGGCTACGAGCAGTACTTC
TRBV19	NA	TRBD1	TRBJ1-1	15	CASRERQGLNTEAFF	TGTGCCAGTAGGGAGAGACAGGGATTGAACACTGAAGCTTTCTTT
TRBV7-2	NA	NA	TRBJ2-4	15	CASSLGENAKNIQYF	TGTGCCAGCAGCTTAGGAGAGAATGCCAAAAACATTCAGTACTTC
TRBV28	NA	NA	TRBJ1-5	16	CASSFGGFQVDQPQHF	TGTGCCAGCAGTTTCGGAGGGTTCCAGGTCGATCAGCCCCAGCATTTT
TRBV6-6	NA	TRBD2	TRBJ2-2	14	CASSGLGPAGELFF	TGTGCCAGCAGTGGACTAGGCCCCGCCGGGGAGCTGTTTTTT
TRBV9	once	TRBD1	TRBJ1-3	16	CASSKRQGSSGNTIYF	TGTGCCAGCAGCAAACGACAGGGGAGCTCTGGAAACACCATATATTTT
TRBV7-8	NA	NA	TRBJ1-1	14	CASSFSIMNTEAFF	TGTGCCAGCAGCTTCAGTATCATGAACACTGAAGCTTTCTTT
TRBV6-6	NA	TRBD1	TRBJ1-5	14	CASRTGKSNQPQHF	TGTGCCAGCAGGACAGGGAAAAGCAATCAGCCCCAGCATTTT
TRBV29-1	NA	NA	TRBJ1-2	13	CSVEHTRRIGYTF	TGCAGCGTTGAACACACACGGCGGATAGGCTACACCTTC
TRBV21-1	few	NA	TRBJ1-6	16	CASSGWRGGSCSPLHF	TGTGCCAGCAGCGGATGGAGGGGGGGAAGTTGTTCACCCCTCCACTTT
TRBV15	NA	NA	TRBJ1-6	13	CATSIQYNSPLHF	TGTGCCACCAGCATCCAGTATAATTCACCCCTCCACTTT
TRBV28	NA	NA	TRBJ1-1	13	CASNLPGVTEAFF	TGTGCCAGCAACCTCCCCGGTGTCACTGAAGCTTTCTTT
TRBV5-1	NA	NA	TRBJ1-1	14	CASSLADLNTEAFF	TGCGCCAGCAGCTTGGCCGACTTGAACACTGAAGCTTTCTTT
TRBV19	NA	TRBD2	TRBJ2-1	15	CASSMVSSGNNEQFF	TGTGCCAGTAGTATGGTTTCTAGCGGGAACAATGAGCAGTTCTTC
TRBV7-8	NA	TRBD1	TRBJ2-7	17	CASSPPRRARGLPEQYF	TGTGCCAGCAGCCCCCCCCGTCGGGCCAGGGGGCTTCCCGAGCAGTACTTC
TRBV9	NA	NA	TRBJ1-1	15	CASSDENNPNTEAFF	TGTGCCAGCAGCGACGAAAACAACCCGAACACTGAAGCTTTCTTT
TRBV7-2	NA	NA	TRBJ2-3	13	CASSSRQRDTQYF	TGTGCCAGCAGCTCCCGACAACGAGATACGCAGTATTTT
TRBV4-1	NA	TRBD2	TRBJ2-5	15	CASSPRLAGGETQYF	TGCGCCAGCAGCCCCCGACTCGCGGGGGGGGAGACCCAGTACTTC
TRBV11-3	NA	TRBD1	TRBJ2-7	17	CASSSTRTGGISYEQYF	TGTGCCAGCAGCTCCACCCGGACAGGGGGCATTTCCTACGAGCAGTACTTC
TRBV5-1	NA	TRBD2	TRBJ2-7	16	CASSFGRGSLLNEQYF	TGCGCCAGCAGCTTCGGGCGGGGGAGCCTCCTGAACGAGCAGTACTTC
TRBV24-1	NA	NA	TRBJ1-2	14	CATSPGHRNYGYTF	TGTGCCACCAGTCCCGGACATCGTAACTATGGCTACACCTTC
TRBV19	NA	NA	TRBJ2-7	15	CASSDPGTGSYEQYF	TGTGCCAGTAGTGACCCTGGGACTGGATCCTACGAGCAGTACTTC
TRBV7-2	once	NA	TRBJ2-3	16	CASSLEGGTSTDTQYF	TGTGCCAGCAGCTTAGAAGGAGGAACTAGCACAGATACGCAGTATTTT
TRBV5-1	NA	TRBD1	TRBJ1-2	16	CASSLTTGEANYGYTF	TGCGCCAGCAGTCTTACTACAGGGGAAGCTAACTATGGCTACACCTTC
TRBV4-3	many	NA	TRBJ2-6	20	CASSLVQGGDPHSGANVLTF	TGCGCCAGCAGCCTTGTACAAGGCGGGGACCCCCACTCTGGGGCCAACGTCCTGACTTTC
TRBV5-4	NA	TRBD2	TRBJ2-7	19	CASSSDRPRTSGSSYEQYF	TGTGCCAGCAGCTCAGACCGACCCAGGACTAGCGGGAGCTCCTACGAGCAGTACTTC
TRBV7-2	few	TRBD2	TRBJ2-3	18	CASSLGLAGGYRTDTQYF	TGTGCCAGCAGCTTAGGACTAGCGGGGGGGTATAGGACAGATACGCAGTATTTT